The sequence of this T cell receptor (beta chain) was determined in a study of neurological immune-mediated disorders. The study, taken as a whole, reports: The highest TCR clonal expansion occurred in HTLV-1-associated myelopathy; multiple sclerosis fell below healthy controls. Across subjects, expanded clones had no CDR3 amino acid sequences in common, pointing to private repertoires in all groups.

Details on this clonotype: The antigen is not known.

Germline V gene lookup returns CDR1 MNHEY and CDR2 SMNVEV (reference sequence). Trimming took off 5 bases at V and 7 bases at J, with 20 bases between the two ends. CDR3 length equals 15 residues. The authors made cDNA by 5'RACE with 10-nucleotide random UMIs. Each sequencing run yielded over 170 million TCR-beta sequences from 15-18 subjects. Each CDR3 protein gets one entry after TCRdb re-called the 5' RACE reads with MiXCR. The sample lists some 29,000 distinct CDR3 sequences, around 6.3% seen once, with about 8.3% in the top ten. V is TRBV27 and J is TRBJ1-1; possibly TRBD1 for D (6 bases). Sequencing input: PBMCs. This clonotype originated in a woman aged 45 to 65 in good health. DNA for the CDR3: TGTGCCAGCAGTCCAACGGGACACCAAGTGGGTGAAGCTTTCTTT. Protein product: CASSPTGHQVGEAFF.